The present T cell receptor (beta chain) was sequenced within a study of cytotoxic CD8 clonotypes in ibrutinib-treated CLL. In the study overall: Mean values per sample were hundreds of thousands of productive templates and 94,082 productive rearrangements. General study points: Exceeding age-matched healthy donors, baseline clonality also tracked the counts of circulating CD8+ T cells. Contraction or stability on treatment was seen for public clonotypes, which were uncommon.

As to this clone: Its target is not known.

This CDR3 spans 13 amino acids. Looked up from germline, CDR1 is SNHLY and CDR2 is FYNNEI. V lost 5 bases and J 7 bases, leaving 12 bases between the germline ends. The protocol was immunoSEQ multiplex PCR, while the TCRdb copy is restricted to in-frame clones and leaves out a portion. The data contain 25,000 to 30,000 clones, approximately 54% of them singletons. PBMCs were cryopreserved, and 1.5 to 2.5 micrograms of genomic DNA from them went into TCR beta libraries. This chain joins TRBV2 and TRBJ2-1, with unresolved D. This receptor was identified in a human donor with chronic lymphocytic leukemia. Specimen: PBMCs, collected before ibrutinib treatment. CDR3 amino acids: CASSQLVLNEQFF. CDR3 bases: TGTGCCAGCAGTCAGTTGGTGCTGAATGAGCAGTTCTTC.